A few counts support the clone carrying this T cell receptor (beta chain). The assay was immunoSEQ multiplex PCR, and TCRdb's table has in-frame clones only and misses some. The data hold fewer than 350,000 clones, with roughly 85% observed a single time. Per the germline V gene, CDR1 is GTSNPN and CDR2 is SVGIG (reference sequence). Trimming cost V 3 bases and J 4 bases, with 24 bases left between them. The CDR3 runs 18 residues. These data come from a study of blood T cell repertoires in COVID-19. About the research overall: Both acute and convalescent COVID-19 samples were obtained from the United States, Italy and Spain. T cells, B-cell-depleted T cells, or PBMCs supplied cDNA or gDNA.

Clinical history as reported by participants underpinned cohort assignment. Two negative PCRs, clearance, or symptom resolution were required of recovered Cohort 3 donors. The sequenced sample was PBMCs or T cells enriched from blood (not recorded which). The chain joins TRBV30 to TRBJ1-4; a possible D gene is TRBD1 (6 bases). This clonotype was obtained from a middle-aged woman who had recovered from COVID-19. CDR3 region: CAWRQGGQGYRYNEKLFF. The CDR3 bases are TGTGCCTGGAGACAGGGTGGGCAGGGCTATCGCTATAATGAAAAACTGTTTTTT.